The next 10 T cell receptor beta chains were all read from a single sample in a study of OX40 agonist ivuxolimab in advanced cancers. Library preparation employed the immunoSEQ multiplex PCR assay. TCRdb mirrors the immuneACCESS table, restricted to in-frame sequences. Some clones are absent from its copies; in checked studies, under half trace to an unresolved V gene, and the reason for the others is unknown. In this sample the table shows around 55,000 clones, approximately 86% of which occur a single time. Of the sample, about 13% falls within the top ten clones. The source material was CD4+ or CD8+ T cells sorted from blood, sampled in a trial of the OX40 agonist ivuxolimab. These receptors came from an adult with an advanced solid tumor such as melanoma, head and neck, liver or kidney cancer.

Points on this clone: The conserved phenylalanine or tryptophan is not found at the CDR3 terminus, so this likely reflects a read error. This rearrangement joins TRBV7-9 to TRBJ1-6, with D possibly matching TRBD1 (5 bases). V was clipped by 4 bases and J by 9 bases, with 16 bases between them. Germline CDR1 reads SEHNR; CDR2 reads FQNEAQ (reference sequence). This CDR3 contains 15 residues. Here the CDR3 DNA reads TGTGCCAGCAGCTCCTTGGGGGGGGTAGGTTCACCCCTCCACCTT. This sequence encodes CASSSLGGVGSPLHL.

The V call is TRBV14, the J call TRBJ2-7; D might be TRBD1 (6 bases). The germline V and J ends were trimmed by 4 bases and 6 bases, with 10 bases remaining between them. The CDR3 runs 12 residues. Germline CDR1 is SGHDN and CDR2 is FVKESK. CDR3 in DNA: TGTGCCAGCAGCCTGACAGGAATCGAGCAGTACTTC. The encoded protein is CASSLTGIEQYF.

This chain links TRBV27 with TRBJ2-2; D may be TRBD1 (6 bases). The CDR3 is 14 residues long. Germline CDR1 and CDR2: MNHEY and SMNVEV (reference sequence). Trimming took off 7 bases at V and 2 bases at J, with 11 bases between the two ends. Here the CDR3 reads CASKQGINTGELFF. CDR3 nucleotide sequence: TGTGCCAGCAAACAGGGAATCAACACCGGGGAGCTGTTTTTT.

The genes are TRBV9 and TRBJ2-7, with 7 bases fitting TRBD1. Trimming at V came to 4 bases and at J to 3 bases, leaving 4 bases not matched to a gene. The CDR3 sequence is 13 residues long. CDR1 SGDLS and CDR2 YYNGEE come from the germline V gene. CDR3 protein: CASSPSGGYEQYF. The CDR3 coding sequence is TGTGCCAGCAGCCCGTCAGGGGGCTACGAGCAGTACTTC.

This chain links TRBV7-6 with TRBJ2-1; D is unclear. The V end lost 2 bases, the J end lost 8 bases, and 7 bases lay between the germline ends. CDR3 length equals 12 residues. Germline V gene data show CDR1 as SGHVS and CDR2 as FNYEAQ. The CDR3 nucleotides are TGTGCCAGCAGCTTAATGGGTGATGAGCAGTTCTTC. Translated, it gives CASSLMGDEQFF.

This clone was observed once. The V gene is TRBV7-9, the J gene TRBJ2-5; tentatively, D is TRBD1 or TRBD2 (5 bases each). The J call is in doubt because the DNA end fits TRBJ2-7 better. Germline CDR1 SEHNR, CDR2 FQNEAQ (reference sequence). The CDR3 is made up of 15 amino acids. The CDR3 DNA reads as TGTGCCAGCAGCCCTTCCGGGACGGGGATCGGCGAGCAGTACTTC. Its protein is CASSPSGTGIGEQYF.

This chain connects TRBV4-2 to TRBJ1-1; a possible D gene is TRBD1 (6 bases). The CDR3 totals 16 residues. The germline gives CDR1 LGHNA, CDR2 YNFKEQ. V lost 1 base and J 0 bases, leaving 12 bases between the germline ends. In DNA form, the CDR3 reads TGTGCCAGCAGCCAAGGGACAGAGGCCATGAACACTGAAGCTTTCTTT. Encoded protein: CASSQGTEAMNTEAFF.

CDR3 sequence (DNA): TGTGCCATCAGTGAGTCAGCTTTCTCTGGAAACACCATATATTTT. Amino acids: CAISESAFSGNTIYF. V usage is TRBV10-3 and J usage is TRBJ1-3; D is ambiguous. There are 15 residues in the CDR3. The germline CDR1 and CDR2 sequences are ENHRY and SYGVKD. Trimming removed 0 bases from V and 0 bases from J, with 6 bases in between.

The chain employs TRBV2 and TRBJ2-5, with D possibly being TRBD2 (7 bases). Germline CDR1 is SNHLY and CDR2 is FYNNEI. The length of the CDR3 is 15 residues. Trimming left V 6 bases short and J 9 bases short, with 23 bases between. The CDR3 sequence: CASRGGGRVGRAQYF. CDR3 coding DNA: TGTGCCAGCAGGGGCGGGGGCCGTGTTGGTCGGGCCCAGTACTTC.

The chain uses TRBV7-9 and TRBJ1-5; D may be TRBD1 (5 bases). V shed 4 bases and J shed 4 bases, with 11 bases lying between them. CDR1 SEHNR and CDR2 FQNEAQ come from the germline V gene (reference sequence). The CDR3 covers 14 residues. The CDR3 region is CASSYGGENQPQHF. As DNA, the CDR3 is TGTGCCAGCAGCTACGGGGGAGAGAATCAGCCCCAGCATTTT.